This T cell receptor (beta chain) originates from a study of blood T cells in healthy people across ages. Overall study findings and caveats: Both naive CD4+ cell counts and diversity were greater in long-lived donors than in aged donors.

For the second PCR, which ran for about 6 to 12 cycles, a sample-barcoded 5' primer and a J-beta primer mix were used. TCRdb analysed the 5' RACE reads with MiXCR anew, one entry per CDR3 protein. The table shows 800,000 to 900,000 distinct CDR3 sequences, with 60% to 80% occurring only once. All donors came from Russia, were Caucasian and healthy, and spanned ages 6 to 90. About this clonotype: Its specificity is not known.

The junction had 17 bases not matched to a gene; V was cut back by 5 bases and J by 11 bases. This CDR3 is 16 amino acids long. Looked up from germline, CDR1 is SEHNR and CDR2 is FQNEAQ (reference sequence). The chain combines TRBV7-9 with TRBJ2-5, with 10 bases matching TRBD2. This TCR came from a man between 25 and 39 years old in good health. The material sequenced was blood. As DNA, the CDR3 is TGTGCCAGCAGCACCGAGGGACTAGCGATACGGGTTAAGCAGTACTTC. Translating it yields CASSTEGLAIRVKQYF.